This is a list of T cell receptor beta chains from one sample in a study of radiation and T cells in renal cell carcinoma. The method was immunoSEQ multiplex PCR; TCRdb's version includes in-frame clones alone and lacks a portion of them. In the table there are about 59,000 clones, roughly 79% of which are singletons. The sample was blood, taken from a patient whose treatment included radiotherapy and nephrectomy. The source of these receptors is a man in his 60s with renal cell carcinoma. The CDR3 runs from the conserved cysteine through the conserved F or W.

j_gene	v_gene	CDR3aa
TRBJ2-3	TRBV5-1	CASEYGGRIDTQYF
TRBJ1-6	TRBV5-4	CASSLAQGYNSPLHF
TRBJ2-3	TRBV4-3	CASSQDLRYTDTQYF
TRBJ1-4	TRBV30	CAWAANEKLFF
TRBJ1-2	TRBV14	CASSPAGYGYTF
TRBJ1-1	TRBV5-1	CASRQNTEAFF
TRBJ2-7	TRBV6-1	CASVWGLYEQYF
TRBJ2-3	TRBV12-5	CASGPPYSVTQYF
TRBJ1-2	TRBV29-1	CSVEDAGTVYGYTF
TRBJ2-7	TRBV6-5	CASSYSLTGWLYEQYF
TRBJ1-5	TRBV7-8	CASSLGYRGRFWAQHF
TRBJ2-1	TRBV6-9	CASSYPVPPSSYNEQFF
TRBJ1-2	TRBV25-1	CASKPGEKNGYTF
TRBJ1-5	TRBV19	CASSIDWRSALGSNQPQHF
TRBJ1-4	TRBV19	CASSPKGVGKTNEKLFF
TRBJ1-4	TRBV7-2	CASSVRGIEKLFF
TRBJ2-3	TRBV5-1	CASSLRGLAGVIDTQYF
TRBJ1-2	TRBV7-2	CASTRRTVTNYGYTF
TRBJ1-1	TRBV6-1	CASSEPKNTEAFF
TRBJ2-1	TRBV9	CASSAPSGRAFTNEQFF
TRBJ2-3	TRBV2	CASIQGAGGTQYF
TRBJ2-5	TRBV6-1	CASSVRAGAETQYF
TRBJ1-1	TRBV27	CASSFTVGFPEAFF
TRBJ1-1	TRBV12-5	CASGLLVKTRQVNTEAFF
TRBJ2-7	TRBV29-1	CSVELPDSYTGEQYF
TRBJ1-5	TRBV6-5	CASSGGYNQPQHF